This record covers a single T cell receptor beta chain. Its target is unknown. Libraries were prepared by immunoSEQ multiplex PCR; TCRdb keeps only in-frame clonotypes and omits some of them. The sample has around 150,000 clones; about 89% are singletons. Pooled in the analysis were second doses at about 4 or about 12 weeks. This CDR3 has 15 amino acids. CDR1 is SGHRS, CDR2 YFSETQ, per germline. Trimming took 4 bases from V and 7 from J; bases not matched to a gene: 8. The data originate from a study of T cell responses to AZD1222 COVID-19 vaccine. Regarding the study as a whole: The peak T cell response came first, and repertoires were sampled only after it. Just a handful of AZD1222 recipients tested seropositive at baseline.

The specimen was peripheral blood, collected 28 days after the second AZD1222 dose. The chain combines TRBV5-1 with TRBJ2-1; 10 nucleotides match TRBD1. The receptor comes from an adult who received the AZD1222 COVID-19 vaccine. CDR3 residues: CASSKPDRGLNEQFF. DNA for the CDR3: TGCGCCAGCAGCAAGCCCGACAGGGGGCTTAATGAGCAGTTCTTC.